This TCR beta chain was sequenced for a study of PD-1 blockade in classical Hodgkin lymphoma. The data were produced by immunoSEQ multiplex PCR, yet TCRdb's version contains in-frame clones alone and is incomplete. The data show 20,000 to 25,000 clones, more than 80% seen once. Each patient's relapse followed autologous stem cell transplantation, and brentuximab vedotin exposure varied. Trimming stripped 0 bases from V and 5 bases from J, with 10 bases between. This CDR3 is built from 14 residues. CDR1 is LGHNA, CDR2 YSLEER, per germline. Study conclusions and caveats: Before treatment, complete responders showed about the same diversity as newly diagnosed patients. There remain no defined causes for the repertoire differences, which possibly reflect disease activity or prior therapy. CD4+ TCR diversity, unlike CD8+, climbed significantly by C4D1.

A remark on this clone: Its antigen is unidentified.

The receptor comes from a human donor with classical Hodgkin lymphoma. V and J are TRBV4-3 and TRBJ1-2; D is undetermined. Here the sequenced sample was peripheral blood mononuclear cells (PBMCs), taken before the second cycle of nivolumab. CDR3 sequence: CASSQDGRRYGYTF. CDR3 nucleotide sequence: TGCGCCAGCAGCCAAGATGGAAGAAGATATGGCTACACCTTC.